Presented here are 18 T cell receptor beta chains from one specimen sequenced in a study of identical twins (dated by TCRdb to the mid-2010s). The library was generated by 5' RACE. TCRdb names Illumina HiSeq 2000 as the instrument used. Using fastp trimming at Q25 and MiXCR clonotype assembly, TCRdb reanalyzed the public sequencing data and kept in-frame beta chains. Each CDR3 protein appears once, grouped with its most common genes and DNA. The sample table contains 550,000 to 700,000 distinct CDR3 sequences; only one count was recorded for approximately 9.6% of them. The ten largest clones capture roughly 3% of the sample. This sample was shared with a second study, whose subject was yellow fever vaccine responses in identical twins.

The sequenced sample was PBMCs. The origin of the receptors is a woman aged 18 to 35 in good health.

Many counts were recorded for this clonotype. V and J are TRBV14 and TRBJ2-7; unclear D gene. V lost 0 bases and J 7 bases, leaving 10 bases between the germline ends. The CDR3 sequence is 13 residues long. Germline V gene sequence: CDR1 SGHDN, CDR2 FVKESK. CDR3 sequence (DNA): TGTGCCAGCAGCCAAGAGGTGGCGAGGGAGCAGTACTTC. It yields the protein CASSQEVAREQYF.

This clonotype was seen at least ten times. The chain has TRBV14 and TRBJ2-1; perhaps D is TRBD1 or TRBD2 (5 bases each). Germline V lookup: CDR1 SGHDN, CDR2 FVKESK. V dropped 1 base and J dropped 7 bases, with 14 bases sitting between them. This CDR3 contains 15 residues. In nucleotides, the CDR3 is TGTGCCAGCAGCCAAGTCGAGGCTTGGGGGAATGAGCAGTTCTTC. Protein sequence: CASSQVEAWGNEQFF.

The genes are TRBV29-1 and TRBJ2-7; D is unclear. Germline CDR1 SQVTM, CDR2 ANQGSEA. Trimming stripped 2 bases from V and 0 bases from J, with 11 bases between. CDR3 length: 14 amino acids. DNA for the CDR3: TGCAGCGTTGAATGGGGAATGAGCTCCTACGAGCAGTACTTC. Its translation is CSVEWGMSSYEQYF.

The gene calls are TRBV11-2 and TRBJ2-1, with D perhaps matching TRBD2 (5 bases). Deletions cut 0 bases from V and 0 bases from J, with 21 bases between. This CDR3 region has 20 residues. In germline, CDR1 is SGHAT, CDR2 FQNNGV. The CDR3 loop is CASSLESVVGLPSSYNEQFF. The CDR3, as DNA: TGTGCCAGCAGCTTAGAGTCAGTGGTTGGACTCCCAAGCTCCTACAATGAGCAGTTCTTC.

V is TRBV7-9 and J is TRBJ2-5; TRBD1 agrees at 10 bases. Looked up from germline, CDR1 is SEHNR and CDR2 is FQNEAQ (reference sequence). Trimming took 8 bases from V and 4 from J; bases not matched to a gene: 19. The CDR3 runs 18 residues. Here the CDR3 reads CASVTGTGAGRGTETQYF. CDR3 sequence (DNA): TGTGCCAGCGTCACCGGGACAGGGGCGGGAAGAGGGACAGAGACCCAGTACTTC.

This clonotype was seen at least ten times. The rearrangement joins TRBV7-6 to TRBJ2-1; TRBD2 matches at 12 bases. The J segment lost 5 bases and the V segment lost 3 bases, leaving 2 bases of the junction unmatched. Germline-derived CDR1 and CDR2 are SGHVS and FNYEAQ. This CDR3 is built from 15 residues. This CDR3 reads CASSFWTSGNNEQFF. CDR3 nucleotide sequence: TGTGCCAGCAGCTTCTGGACTAGCGGGAACAATGAGCAGTTCTTC.

The CDR3 is CASSKWAPQSTDTQYF. DNA of the CDR3: TGTGCCAGCAGTAAATGGGCGCCCCAAAGCACAGATACGCAGTATTTT. The rearrangement uses TRBV2 and TRBJ2-3; D remains unclear. V was shortened by 5 bases and J by 0 bases, with 15 bases between the two germline ends. This CDR3 region has 16 residues. CDR1 SNHLY and CDR2 FYNNEI come from the germline V gene.

Concerning this clonotype itself: A read error is likely here: a far larger clone is one base away. The chain has TRBV5-5 and TRBJ2-7; D remains unclear. From germline, CDR1 is SGHKS and CDR2 YYEKEE (reference sequence). The CDR3 totals 14 residues. This CDR3 is CASSLGGGTYERYF. For the CDR3, the DNA is TGTGCCAGCAGCTTGGGAGGTGGAACCTACGAGCGGTACTTC.

This clonotype was detected many times. The chain links TRBV7-3 to TRBJ2-1; D perhaps matches TRBD2 (6 bases). Trimming pared 1 base from V and 3 bases from J, leaving 10 bases between. The CDR3 is made up of 15 amino acids. Germline V lookup: CDR1 SGHTA, CDR2 FQGTGA. DNA of the CDR3: TGTGCCAGCAGCTTAAGCGGGGTGAACTACAATGAGCAGTTCTTC. Encoded protein: CASSLSGVNYNEQFF.

In its sample, this clonotype was seen a few times. The rearrangement uses TRBV12-3 or TRBV12-4 and TRBJ2-1, with D hard to call. The CDR3 runs 14 residues. Trimming removed 4 bases from V and 5 bases from J, with 12 bases in between. Here the CDR3 reads CASSSATWDNEQFF. In DNA form, the CDR3 reads TGTGCCAGCAGTTCTGCTACCTGGGACAATGAGCAGTTCTTC.

This clonotype came up many times. This chain joins TRBV28 and TRBJ2-3; TRBD1 is a possible D gene (5 bases). Germline V CDR1 and CDR2: MDHEN, SYDVKM. V dropped 7 bases and J dropped 0 bases, with 11 bases sitting between them. This CDR3 region has 14 residues. This CDR3 is CASIGARSTDTQYF. In DNA, the CDR3 is TGTGCCAGCATTGGGGCGAGAAGCACAGATACGCAGTATTTT.

The sample holds a few counts of this clonotype. The chain combines TRBV7-3 with TRBJ2-2; possibly TRBD1 or TRBD2 for D (5 bases each). This CDR3 is built from 15 residues. Germline lookup yields CDR1 SGHTA and CDR2 FQGTGA. V was clipped by 5 bases and J by 3 bases, with 13 bases between them. The CDR3, as DNA: TGTGCCAGCAGCGACCGGGGCGACCACACCGGGGAGCTGTTTTTT. Translating gives CASSDRGDHTGELFF. Supplemented by reference TRBV7-3 and TRBJ2-2, the full variable domain reads GAGVSQTPSNKVTEKGKYVELRCDPISGHTALYWYRQSLGQGPEFLIYFQGTGAADDSGLPNDRFFAVRPEGSVSTLKIQRTERGDSAVYLCASSDRGDHTGELFFGEGSRLTVL.

This clonotype was recorded a few times. The chain uses TRBV7-2 and TRBJ2-3; 7 bases match TRBD1. V shed 2 bases and J 6 bases; nucleotides not matched to a gene: 5. CDR1 is SGHTA, CDR2 FQGNSA, per germline. The CDR3 runs 14 residues. The CDR3 DNA follows: TGTGCCAGCAGCTTAATACAGGGGATCGATACGCAGTATTTT. Its protein product is CASSLIQGIDTQYF.

This clonotype was counted only a few times. This rearrangement joins TRBV4-3 to TRBJ2-1, with no clear D. Trimming took 0 bases from V and 4 from J, leaving 4 bases between them. CDR1 LGHNA and CDR2 YSLEER come from the germline V gene. The CDR3 has 13 residues. The CDR3: CASSQEGYNEQFF. CDR3 DNA sequence: TGCGCCAGCAGCCAAGAGGGTTACAATGAGCAGTTCTTC.

This clonotype was detected only a few times. The V and J genes are TRBV10-3 and TRBJ2-1; weak D call: TRBD1 (6 bases). The germline CDR1 and CDR2 sequences are ENHRY and SYGVKD. V lost 1 base and J 2 bases, leaving 12 bases between the germline ends. CDR3 length equals 16 residues. DNA of the CDR3: TGTGCCATCAGTGAGTGGAAAAACAGGGCCTACAATGAGCAGTTCTTC. This encodes CAISEWKNRAYNEQFF.

Of note for this clonotype: This may arise from a read error, as a much more abundant clone is one base away. The V gene is TRBV29-1, the J gene TRBJ2-3; a possible D gene is TRBD2 (5 bases). The CDR3 covers 13 residues. Germline lookup yields CDR1 SQVTM and CDR2 ANQGSEA. In DNA form, the CDR3 reads TGCAGCGTTGAGACGGGGAGCACAGATATGCAGTATTTT. Protein sequence: CSVETGSTDMQYF.

The table lists this clonotype with a few counts. This sequence joins TRBV29-1 and TRBJ2-5; 8 positions agree with TRBD1. V gave up 7 bases and J gave up 7 bases; unmatched junction bases: 11. CDR1 and CDR2 from the germline V gene are SQVTM and ANQGSEA. CDR3 length: 13 residues. The CDR3 sequence is CSGARDRTGTQYF. In DNA form, the CDR3 reads TGCAGCGGCGCCCGGGACAGGACCGGGACCCAGTACTTC.

The V call is TRBV2, the J call TRBJ2-4; D unresolved. V was clipped by 7 bases and J by 0 bases, with 13 bases between them. CDR1 SNHLY and CDR2 FYNNEI come from the germline V gene. The CDR3 extends over 15 amino acids. CDR3 nucleotide sequence: TGTGCCAGCACAGAGCCCGTCTTAGCCAAAAACATTCAGTACTTC. Its protein product is CASTEPVLAKNIQYF.